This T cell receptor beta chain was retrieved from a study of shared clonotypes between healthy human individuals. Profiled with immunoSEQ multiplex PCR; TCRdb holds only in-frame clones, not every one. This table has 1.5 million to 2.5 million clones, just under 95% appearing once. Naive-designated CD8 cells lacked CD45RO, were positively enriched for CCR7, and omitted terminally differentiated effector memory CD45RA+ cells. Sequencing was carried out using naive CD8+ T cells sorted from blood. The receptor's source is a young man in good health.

CDR3: CASSIQGATYEQYF. CDR3 coding DNA: TGTGCCAGTAGTATTCAGGGGGCCACCTACGAGCAGTACTTC. The chain combines TRBV19 with TRBJ2-7, with 8 positions matching TRBD1. The trim removed 3 bases at V and 2 bases at J, leaving 3 bases unmatched. The germline V gene encodes CDR1 LNHDA and CDR2 SQIVND (reference sequence). This CDR3 region has 14 residues.